The rows below give T cell receptor beta chains drawn from one sample of a study of T cell responses to AZD1222 COVID-19 vaccine. TCRdb keeps only in-frame clones here, not all; method: immunoSEQ multiplex PCR. The table lists some 180,000 clones, 91% of them singletons, with 1.5% to 2% in the top ten. The input for sequencing was peripheral blood, taken 28 days after the second AZD1222 dose. Receptor source: an adult who received the AZD1222 COVID-19 vaccine. CDR3s include the opening cysteine and the closing phenylalanine or tryptophan. D genes are given only for firm matches. Part of the rows lack a size; the others show once, few, many or a class for expanded clones.

v_call	d_call	j_call	clone_size	cdr3_nt	cdr3_aa
TRBV27	TRBD2	TRBJ2-2	few	TGTGCCAGCAGTTCGAGCGGGGGGACGAACACCGGGGAGCTGTTTTTT	CASSSSGGTNTGELFF
TRBV5-1	TRBD2	TRBJ2-7	NA	TGCGCCTCGGGTGCCACTAGCGGGGCCTACGAGCAGTACTTC	CASGATSGAYEQYF
TRBV7-2	TRBD1	TRBJ1-2	NA	TGTGCCAGCAGTCCCCGGTGGGGACAGGGGTTCTATGGCTACACCTTC	CASSPRWGQGFYGYTF
TRBV6-5	NA	TRBJ1-2	NA	TGTGCCAGCAGTTACCCGCCTGGACAGCTTAACTATGGCTACACCTTC	CASSYPPGQLNYGYTF
TRBV6-5	NA	TRBJ2-7	NA	TGTGCCAGCAGTTGGGGGTCCAATAAGTACGAGCAGTACTTC	CASSWGSNKYEQYF
TRBV4-2	TRBD1	TRBJ1-1	NA	TGTGCCAGCAGCCGCCCCGACAGGGATGGTCCTGAAGCTTTCTTT	CASSRPDRDGPEAFF
TRBV5-1	NA	TRBJ2-3	few	TGCGCCAGCAGCTTGGGGGACACAGATACGCAGTATTTT	CASSLGDTDTQYF
TRBV5-1	NA	TRBJ2-5	NA	TGCGCCAGCAGCTTTGTGGGGCGCCAAGAGACCCAGTACTTC	CASSFVGRQETQYF
TRBV27	TRBD1	TRBJ2-7	NA	TGTGCCAGCAGTTTAACAGGGGCCGTCTACGAGCAGTACTTC	CASSLTGAVYEQYF
TRBV6-5	TRBD1	TRBJ1-6	NA	TGTGCCAGCAGATATGACAGGGCCAATAATTCACCCCTCCACTTT	CASRYDRANNSPLHF
TRBV5-1	NA	TRBJ2-3	NA	TGCGCCAGCAGCTTGGGTCTAGATAGGGGTACGCAGTATTTT	CASSLGLDRGTQYF
TRBV15	NA	TRBJ1-1	NA	TGTGCCACCAGCATCGGTCGGGGGACTGAAGCTTTCTTT	CATSIGRGTEAFF
TRBV19	NA	TRBJ2-1	NA	TGTGCCAGCAGTATCGCCGGGAGCACCTACAATGAGCAGTTCTTC	CASSIAGSTYNEQFF
TRBV18	TRBD1	TRBJ1-2	NA	TGTGCCAGCTCACCACCGGGGACAGGGTATGGCTACACCTTC	CASSPPGTGYGYTF
TRBV9	TRBD2	TRBJ2-2	NA	TGTGCCAGCAGCACCCCACAGGCGGGGGGGGCCACCGGGGAGCTGTTTTTT	CASSTPQAGGATGELFF
TRBV3-1/TRBV3-2	NA	TRBJ1-1	NA	TGTGCCAGCAGCCGGACCCACACTGAAGCTTTCTTT	CASSRTHTEAFF
TRBV19	NA	TRBJ1-2	NA	TGTGCCAGTGAAGTCGCCAATGGCTACACCTTC	CASEVANGYTF
TRBV6-5	TRBD2	TRBJ2-5	NA	TGTGCCAGCAGTTTAGTACTAGCGGGAACGCGAGAGACCCAGTACTTC	CASSLVLAGTRETQYF
TRBV2	NA	TRBJ1-5	NA	TGTGCCAGCAGTACTGACAGGAATCAGCCCCAGCATTTT	CASSTDRNQPQHF
TRBV28	NA	TRBJ2-7	NA	TGTGCCAGCGAGAGGGGGGGTGGCTACGAGCAGTACTTC	CASERGGGYEQYF
TRBV6-5	NA	TRBJ2-5	NA	TGTGCCAGCAGAACCCCTCAAGAGACCCAGTACTTC	CASRTPQETQYF
TRBV12-3/TRBV12-4	NA	TRBJ1-1	NA	TGTGCCAGTCTGGGGGGGAACACTGAAGCTTTCTTT	CASLGGNTEAFF
TRBV3-1/TRBV3-2	NA	TRBJ2-7	NA	TGTGCCAGCAGCAAACCCCCCTATACCGAGCAGTACTTC	CASSKPPYTEQYF
TRBV14	NA	TRBJ1-6	NA	TGTGCCAGCAGCCCCACCCCGGGGTTTGGAATTTCACCCCTCCACTTT	CASSPTPGFGISPLHF
TRBV9	TRBD1	TRBJ2-3	NA	TGTGCCAGCAGCGCAGGGGGCGAGGGGACAGATACGCAGTATTTT	CASSAGGEGTDTQYF
TRBV6-2/TRBV6-3	NA	TRBJ2-1	NA	TGTGCCAGCAGTTCTGTACAGGGTAAGCAGTTCTTC	CASSSVQGKQFF
TRBV2	NA	TRBJ1-4	once	TGTGCCAGCAGGGACACAGGGTATAATGAAAAACTGTTTTTT	CASRDTGYNEKLFF
TRBV6-5	NA	TRBJ1-2	NA	TGTGCCAGCAGTACCAGGAGGTGGGATGGCTACACCTTC	CASSTRRWDGYTF
TRBV10-3	NA	TRBJ2-5	NA	TGTGCCATCAGTGAGGTCCCAGGGGCTTTCCAAGAGACCCAGTACTTC	CAISEVPGAFQETQYF
TRBV11-2	TRBD2	TRBJ2-6	NA	TGTGCCAGCAGCTTAGGAGCGGGGGTTGTCCGCGGAACTTTC	CASSLGAGVVRGTF
TRBV5-1	NA	TRBJ1-2	NA	TGCGCCAGCAGCTTGGATGACAGCTTCTATGGCTACACCTTC	CASSLDDSFYGYTF
TRBV7-2	NA	TRBJ1-1	NA	TGTGCCAGCAGGCTAATGGGGCCAGGGACTGAAGCTTTCTTT	CASRLMGPGTEAFF
TRBV5-5	NA	TRBJ1-1	NA	TGTGCCAGCAGCTACGACACCATGAACACTGAAGCTTTCTTT	CASSYDTMNTEAFF
TRBV2	NA	TRBJ1-2	NA	TGTGCCAGCAACATACCGGCAGGGACTAGCTATGGCTACACCTTC	CASNIPAGTSYGYTF
TRBV18	NA	TRBJ1-1	NA	TGTGCCAGCTCACCTTCCGGGGCAGCCGCTGAAGCTTTCTTT	CASSPSGAAAEAFF
TRBV7-9	TRBD2	TRBJ2-2	NA	TGTGCCAGCAGCGATGCCTGGGAGGGCCCCACCGGGGAGCTGTTTTTT	CASSDAWEGPTGELFF
TRBV19	NA	TRBJ1-3	NA	TGTGCCAGTAGATCCGGGGACACCGTAAACACCATATATTTT	CASRSGDTVNTIYF
TRBV5-5	TRBD1	TRBJ2-7	NA	TGTGCCAGCAGCTTGGAAGGGACAGGGGGCTACGAGCAGTACTTC	CASSLEGTGGYEQYF
TRBV7-9	TRBD1	TRBJ1-1	once	TGTGCCAGCAGCTCCCGACAGGGGATTCCTGAAGCTTTCTTT	CASSSRQGIPEAFF
TRBV9	TRBD2	TRBJ2-5	NA	TGTGCCAGCAGCGTGGGACTAGCCGGTGAGACCCAGTACTTC	CASSVGLAGETQYF
TRBV4-3	NA	TRBJ2-5	NA	TGCGCCAGCAGCCACCAGGTTACAGAAGAGACCCAGTACTTC	CASSHQVTEETQYF
TRBV14	TRBD1	TRBJ2-5	once	TGTGCCAGCAGCCAGAACAGGGGCCAAGAGACCCAGTACTTC	CASSQNRGQETQYF
TRBV7-9	NA	TRBJ2-5	few	TGTGCCAGCAGCTTCGGGGGAGAGACCCAGTACTTC	CASSFGGETQYF
TRBV11-2	TRBD1	TRBJ2-1	NA	TGTGCCAGCAGCGAGGGACAGGGAGCCTACAATGAGCAGTTCTTC	CASSEGQGAYNEQFF
TRBV5-3	TRBD1	TRBJ1-6	NA	TGTGCCCCTCGGGACAGCAATTCACCCCTCCACTTT	CAPRDSNSPLHF
TRBV28	NA	TRBJ1-2	NA	TGTGCCACCCTACGATATGGCTACACCTTC	CATLRYGYTF
TRBV11-2	NA	TRBJ1-4	NA	TGTGCCAGCAGCTCGGACCGACTAAATGAAAAACTGTTTTTT	CASSSDRLNEKLFF
TRBV25-1	NA	TRBJ2-7	NA	TGTGCCAGCAGGGACCCCTACGAGCAGTACTTC	CASRDPYEQYF
TRBV20-1	NA	TRBJ2-2	NA	TGCAGTGCTAGTCCGGGAAAGGGCGGGGAGCTGTTTTTT	CSASPGKGGELFF
TRBV3-1/TRBV3-2	NA	TRBJ2-3	NA	TGTGCCAGCAGCCAAGACATTCGCCCGAGCGCCAGCACAGATACGCAGTATTTT	CASSQDIRPSASTDTQYF
TRBV27	TRBD1	TRBJ1-4	NA	TGTGCCAGCAGCCCCAACCGGGACAGCCCTGAAAAACTGTTTTTT	CASSPNRDSPEKLFF
TRBV2	NA	TRBJ2-5	NA	TGTGCCAGCAGTGCATACAGAGGACAAGAGACCCAGTACTTC	CASSAYRGQETQYF
TRBV21-1	NA	TRBJ1-2	NA	TGTGCCAGCAGCGAGAGGGACCGCTATGGCTACACCTTC	CASSERDRYGYTF
TRBV11-2	TRBD1	TRBJ2-5	NA	TGTGCCAGCAGCTTGGGACAGGGGTGGGAGACCCAGTACTTC	CASSLGQGWETQYF
TRBV19	NA	TRBJ1-3	NA	TGTGCCAGTAGTAACACCGGACAGCTCTCTGGAAACACCATATATTTT	CASSNTGQLSGNTIYF
TRBV3-1/TRBV3-2	NA	TRBJ1-2	NA	TGTGCCAGCAGCCAAGATTACGGGGTGGGTGGCTACACCTTC	CASSQDYGVGGYTF
TRBV2	NA	TRBJ1-1	NA	TGTGCCAGCAGGGCGGAACTCACTGAAGCTTTCTTT	CASRAELTEAFF
TRBV27	TRBD2	TRBJ2-1	NA	TGTGCCAGCAGTTTACAGGGAGGGCCCTACAATGAGCAGTTCTTC	CASSLQGGPYNEQFF
TRBV6-1	NA	TRBJ1-3	NA	TGTGCCAGCAGTGAGTGGCCAGGAAACACCATATATTTT	CASSEWPGNTIYF
TRBV10-1	NA	TRBJ1-1	NA	TGCGCCAGCAGTGAGGCAGGGCGGGACACTGAAGCTTTCTTT	CASSEAGRDTEAFF